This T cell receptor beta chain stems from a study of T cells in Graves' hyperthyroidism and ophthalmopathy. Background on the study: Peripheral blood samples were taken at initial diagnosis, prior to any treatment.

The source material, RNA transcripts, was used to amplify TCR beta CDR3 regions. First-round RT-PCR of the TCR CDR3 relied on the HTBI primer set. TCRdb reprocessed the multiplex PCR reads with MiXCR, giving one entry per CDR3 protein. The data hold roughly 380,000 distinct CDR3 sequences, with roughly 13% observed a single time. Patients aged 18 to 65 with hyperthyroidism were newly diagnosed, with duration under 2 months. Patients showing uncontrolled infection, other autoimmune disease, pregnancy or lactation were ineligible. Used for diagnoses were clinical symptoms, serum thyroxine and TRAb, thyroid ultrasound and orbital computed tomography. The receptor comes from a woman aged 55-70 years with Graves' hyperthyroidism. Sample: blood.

The CDR3 nucleotides read TGCGCCAGCAGCCGAGGGACAGGGATTCATACTGAAGCTTTCTTT. Translated: CASSRGTGIHTEAFF. The chain recombines TRBV4-1 with TRBJ1-1; 9 bases are a match to TRBD1. The CDR3 loop spans 15 amino acids. The germline V gene has CDR1 MGHRA and CDR2 YSYEKL. The V and J ends lost 4 bases and 5 bases, in that order; junction bases with no gene match: 8.